The rows below give T cell receptor beta chains drawn from one sample of a study of OX40 agonist ivuxolimab in advanced cancers. Method: immunoSEQ multiplex PCR; TCRdb's copy keeps in-frame clones and lacks some. The repertoire consists of approximately 50,000 clones, with approximately 90% occurring once and the leading ten covering around 0.8%. The sequencing here drew on CD4+ or CD8+ T cells sorted from blood, taken in a trial of the OX40 agonist ivuxolimab. These receptors were obtained from an adult with an advanced solid tumor such as melanoma, head and neck, liver or kidney cancer. CDR3s include the opening cysteine and the closing phenylalanine or tryptophan. A D gene is named only where the DNA matches it firmly. For some rows the clone size is stated as once, few or many, or as a class when expanded; others skip it.

j_gene: TRBJ1-2
abundance: once
d_gene: NA
v_gene: TRBV27
CDR3nt: TGTGCCAGCAGTTTCTCGGGCGGCTATGGCTACACCTTC
CDR3aa: CASSFSGGYGYTF

j_gene: TRBJ2-7
abundance: NA
d_gene: NA
v_gene: TRBV7-3
CDR3nt: TGTGCCAGCAGCCCAGGACAGACCTCCTACGAGCAGTACTTC
CDR3aa: CASSPGQTSYEQYF

j_gene: TRBJ2-5
abundance: NA
d_gene: NA
v_gene: TRBV6-1
CDR3nt: TGTGCCAGCAGCCAGACAGGCCAAGAGACCCAGTACTTC
CDR3aa: CASSQTGQETQYF

j_gene: TRBJ2-1
abundance: few
d_gene: NA
v_gene: TRBV7-2
CDR3nt: TGTGCCAGCAGCTTAGCGCCCCCGGGGTCAGGGCAGTTCTTC
CDR3aa: CASSLAPPGSGQFF

j_gene: TRBJ2-5
abundance: NA
d_gene: NA
v_gene: TRBV9
CDR3nt: TGTGCCAGCGGACGCGGTCTAGCGACGGTGGTGGAGACCCAGTACTTC
CDR3aa: CASGRGLATVVETQYF

j_gene: TRBJ2-7
abundance: NA
d_gene: NA
v_gene: TRBV12-2
CDR3nt: TGTGCAAGTCGTTTGATGGGGGTCTTCGGACAGAGCTACGAGCAGTACTTC
CDR3aa: CASRLMGVFGQSYEQYF

j_gene: TRBJ2-5
abundance: NA
d_gene: TRBD1
v_gene: TRBV29-1
CDR3nt: TGCAGCGCTGGACAGGACCAAGAGACCCAGTACTTC
CDR3aa: CSAGQDQETQYF

j_gene: TRBJ1-4
abundance: NA
d_gene: NA
v_gene: TRBV9
CDR3nt: TGTGCCAGCAGCGCGGACCTGGCGGGAGAAAAACTGTTTTTT
CDR3aa: CASSADLAGEKLFF

j_gene: TRBJ2-1
abundance: NA
d_gene: NA
v_gene: TRBV20-1
CDR3nt: TGCAGTGCTAGACTAGTATCCGAGCAGTTCTTC
CDR3aa: CSARLVSEQFF

j_gene: TRBJ1-4
abundance: NA
d_gene: NA
v_gene: TRBV5-1
CDR3nt: TGCGCCAGCAGCTTGGAGGGGAGTACGAAAAAACTGTTTTTT
CDR3aa: CASSLEGSTKKLFF

j_gene: TRBJ1-3
abundance: NA
d_gene: TRBD1
v_gene: TRBV7-9
CDR3nt: TGTGCCAGCAGCTCCGGACAGGGAGAACCTGGAAACACCATATATTTT
CDR3aa: CASSSGQGEPGNTIYF

j_gene: TRBJ2-1
abundance: NA
d_gene: TRBD2
v_gene: TRBV10-2
CDR3nt: TGCGCCAGCAGTGTATCTAGCGGGACTTACAATGAGCAGTTCTTC
CDR3aa: CASSVSSGTYNEQFF

j_gene: TRBJ1-2
abundance: NA
d_gene: NA
v_gene: TRBV29-1
CDR3nt: TGCAGCGTTGAATCTGGGGCGGGCTACACCTTC
CDR3aa: CSVESGAGYTF

j_gene: TRBJ2-7
abundance: NA
d_gene: NA
v_gene: TRBV18
CDR3nt: TGTGCCAGCTCACCTGCCGGAGGGTTGGAGGACCAGCAGTACTTC
CDR3aa: CASSPAGGLEDQQYF

j_gene: TRBJ2-5
abundance: NA
d_gene: NA
v_gene: TRBV30
CDR3nt: TGTGCCTGGAGGACGGCGGGGGAGACCCAGTACTTC
CDR3aa: CAWRTAGETQYF

j_gene: TRBJ2-7
abundance: NA
d_gene: TRBD2
v_gene: TRBV7-9
CDR3nt: TGTGCCAGCAGCTTCTCGGGAGGGCCGTCACGGGAGCAGTACTTC
CDR3aa: CASSFSGGPSREQYF

j_gene: TRBJ1-1
abundance: NA
d_gene: NA
v_gene: TRBV7-8
CDR3nt: TGTGCCAGCAGCCCCGTGGACACTGAAGCTTTCTTT
CDR3aa: CASSPVDTEAFF

j_gene: TRBJ2-1
abundance: NA
d_gene: TRBD1
v_gene: TRBV11-3
CDR3nt: TGTGCCAGCAGCTTGGGCGGACAGGGGGGCTACAATGAGCAGTTCTTC
CDR3aa: CASSLGGQGGYNEQFF

j_gene: TRBJ2-5
abundance: NA
d_gene: NA
v_gene: TRBV7-2
CDR3nt: TGTGCCAGCAGCTTAGCGCTAGGTGCGGGTCAAGAGACCCAGTACTTC
CDR3aa: CASSLALGAGQETQYF

j_gene: TRBJ2-5
abundance: NA
d_gene: TRBD2
v_gene: TRBV6-6
CDR3nt: TGTGCCAGCAGAGATAGCGGGGTCACGGAGACCCAGTACTTC
CDR3aa: CASRDSGVTETQYF

j_gene: TRBJ2-7
abundance: NA
d_gene: NA
v_gene: TRBV20-1
CDR3nt: TGCAGTGCGAGCGGTTCCTACGAGCAGTACTTC
CDR3aa: CSASGSYEQYF

j_gene: TRBJ2-1
abundance: NA
d_gene: TRBD1
v_gene: TRBV7-9
CDR3nt: TGTGCCAGCAGTTCCGGGACAGCTCACAATGAGCAGTTCTTC
CDR3aa: CASSSGTAHNEQFF

j_gene: TRBJ2-6
abundance: NA
d_gene: NA
v_gene: TRBV27
CDR3nt: TGTGCCAGCAGTTTGGGGGGGGCCCGTGGGGCCAACGTCCTGACTTTC
CDR3aa: CASSLGGARGANVLTF

j_gene: TRBJ2-3
abundance: once
d_gene: NA
v_gene: TRBV19
CDR3nt: TGTGCCAGTAATGAGGCTAGGGATACAGATACGCAGTATTTT
CDR3aa: CASNEARDTDTQYF

j_gene: TRBJ1-2
abundance: NA
d_gene: NA
v_gene: TRBV6-1
CDR3nt: TGTGCCAGCAGTGGCCTCCGGGACCGTGCTAACTATGGCTACACCTTC
CDR3aa: CASSGLRDRANYGYTF

j_gene: TRBJ2-1
abundance: NA
d_gene: NA
v_gene: TRBV30
CDR3nt: TGTGCCTGGACCGCTTACTCTCACAATGAGCAGTTCTTC
CDR3aa: CAWTAYSHNEQFF

j_gene: TRBJ2-7
abundance: NA
d_gene: TRBD1
v_gene: TRBV11-2
CDR3nt: TGTGCCAGCAGCCCAAGGACAGGGAGAGACGAGCAGTACTTC
CDR3aa: CASSPRTGRDEQYF

j_gene: TRBJ1-2
abundance: NA
d_gene: NA
v_gene: TRBV4-1
CDR3nt: TGCGCCAGCAGCCCTGGACAGAACTATGGCTACACCTTC
CDR3aa: CASSPGQNYGYTF

j_gene: TRBJ2-5
abundance: NA
d_gene: TRBD1
v_gene: TRBV5-1
CDR3nt: TGCGCCAGCAGCTTGGCCATGGGACAGACACAAGAGACCCAGTACTTC
CDR3aa: CASSLAMGQTQETQYF

j_gene: TRBJ2-3
abundance: NA
d_gene: NA
v_gene: TRBV7-2
CDR3nt: TGTGCCAGCAGCTTAGTTGTTGGCGGCGCAGATACGCAGTATTTT
CDR3aa: CASSLVVGGADTQYF

j_gene: TRBJ1-2
abundance: NA
d_gene: NA
v_gene: TRBV6-1
CDR3nt: TGTGCCAGCAGCGAACAGGGTTGGGTCTACACCTTC
CDR3aa: CASSEQGWVYTF

j_gene: TRBJ2-7
abundance: NA
d_gene: TRBD1
v_gene: TRBV7-8
CDR3nt: TGTGCCAGCAGCATAGGGACAGGTACCCACGAGCAGTACTTC
CDR3aa: CASSIGTGTHEQYF

j_gene: TRBJ2-2
abundance: few
d_gene: NA
v_gene: TRBV10-3
CDR3nt: TGTGCCACCTCCTTTGGAGAAAACACCGGGGAGCTGTTTTTT
CDR3aa: CATSFGENTGELFF

j_gene: TRBJ2-7
abundance: NA
d_gene: NA
v_gene: TRBV28
CDR3nt: TGTGCCAGCAGAACGACAGGTCACAACGAGCAGTACTTC
CDR3aa: CASRTTGHNEQYF

j_gene: TRBJ2-7
abundance: NA
d_gene: NA
v_gene: TRBV9
CDR3nt: TGTGCCAGCAGCGCGAGTGGGGGACTCCTCGCCAGGGAGCAGTACTTC
CDR3aa: CASSASGGLLAREQYF